Sequencing of this T cell receptor beta chain was carried out in a study of technical replicates of blood from four donors. Germline trimming cut 5 bases from V and 2 bases from J; bases unmatched to any gene: 11. The CDR3 has 16 amino acids. Germline loops: CDR1 SEHNR, CDR2 FQNEAQ (reference sequence). Here immunoSEQ multiplex PCR was the method, and the copy in TCRdb shows in-frame clones only, minus some. The sample carries 55,000 to 75,000 clones, roughly 95% recorded once. The chain is built from TRBV7-9 and TRBJ1-2; TRBD1 matches at 7 bases. The source is a human donor in good health. Some clones in this sample may be carry-over from other donors' samples. Specimen: PBMCs. CDR3 loop: CASSKGVVGQNYGYTF. The CDR3 DNA sequence: TGTGCCAGCAGCAAGGGGGTGGTGGGACAGAACTATGGCTACACCTTC.